Following are 13 T cell receptor beta chains from one sample sequenced in a study of control samples from healthy donors and cancer patients (dated by TCRdb to the early 2020s). Library prep was done by the immunoSEQ multiplex PCR assay. The source is immuneACCESS, and TCRdb retained only in-frame sequences with V and J called. Part of the clones is not carried over; for the studies checked, unresolved V genes explain less than half of this, and the remainder is unexplained. This sample gives 55,000 to 85,000 clones in total; about nine tenths of them show up just once. The biggest ten clones account for 15% to 20% of the sample. Sequencing was done on a sample of PBMCs. The receptors were gathered from a man between 60 and 70 years old with lung cancer.

Worth noting for this clone: One junction end disagrees with the germline gene, perhaps due to a read error. V usage is TRBV6-5 and J usage is TRBJ2-6; D is possibly TRBD1 (5 bases). Germline-derived CDR1 and CDR2 are MNHEY and SVGAGI. This CDR3 comprises 15 residues. The CDR3 loop reads CASSMEGSGANALTF. CDR3 nucleotide sequence: TGTGCCAGCAGTATGGAAGGTTCTGGGGCCAACGCCCTGACTTTC.

The V call is TRBV29-1, the J call TRBJ1-5; 10 bases are shared with TRBD1. V gave up 6 bases and J gave up 7 bases; unmatched junction bases: 3. CDR3 length: 12 amino acids. Germline V gene sequence: CDR1 SQVTM, CDR2 ANQGSEA. The CDR3 sequence is CSVGTGEQPQHF. The CDR3 nucleotides read TGCAGCGTAGGGACAGGGGAACAGCCCCAGCATTTT.

This clone turned up a few times. In DNA, the CDR3 is TGTGCCAGCAGCCGCCGGACTAGCGGGGGGTTACGCACAGATACGCAGTATTTT. It codes for CASSRRTSGGLRTDTQYF. The chain couples TRBV11-2 to TRBJ2-3, with TRBD2 matching over 14 bases. CDR1 is SGHAT and CDR2 is FQNNGV in the germline V gene. J was trimmed by 1 base and V by 5 bases; bases with no gene match: 8. The CDR3 runs to 18 residues.

This chain links TRBV7-9 with TRBJ1-1, with 7 bases identical to TRBD1. The V and J ends lost 6 bases and 6 bases, in that order; junction bases with no gene match: 10. The germline CDR1 and CDR2 sequences are SEHNR and FQNEAQ (reference sequence). This CDR3 comprises 14 residues. This CDR3 reads CASSWTGPKAEAFF. The CDR3 nucleotides read TGTGCCAGCAGTTGGACAGGACCCAAGGCTGAAGCTTTCTTT.

The rearrangement joins TRBV5-6 to TRBJ1-4; possible D gene TRBD1, 6 bases. The V end lost 2 bases, the J end lost 7 bases, and 18 bases lay between the germline ends. Germline V lookup: CDR1 SGHDT, CDR2 YYEEEE. The CDR3 extends over 16 amino acids. The CDR3 nucleotides are TGTGCCAGCAGCTTACCCGGGACACTGATGGCTGAAAAACTGTTTTTT. Amino acid sequence: CASSLPGTLMAEKLFF.

This clone was detected only a few times. The genes are TRBV16 and TRBJ2-7, with D perhaps matching TRBD2 (6 bases). Trimming removed 1 base at V and 6 bases at J, with 13 bases between. The CDR3 length is 14 residues. The germline CDR1 and CDR2 sequences are KGHSY and FQNENV. DNA of the CDR3: TGTGCCAGCAGCCAATACTATGCGGGGCGCGAGCAGTACTTC. Its translation: CASSQYYAGREQYF.

V usage is TRBV5-4 and J usage is TRBJ2-7, with D perhaps given as TRBD1 or TRBD2 (5 bases each). The length of the CDR3 is 14 residues. CDR1 is SGHNT, CDR2 YYREEE, per germline (reference sequence). V lost 6 bases to trimming and J lost 7 bases, with 20 bases between them. In nucleotides, the CDR3 is TGTGCCAGCACTGACTTCCTGAGGGCAGGGGAGCAGTACGTC. It encodes CASTDFLRAGEQYV.

This clone was seen a single time. Here the CDR3 DNA reads TGTGCCAGCAGCCAAAGGAGTGACAGGGAGGAGGAAAAACTGTTTTTT. Protein: CASSQRSDREEEKLFF. This chain connects TRBV3-1 (or the pseudogene TRBV3-2) to TRBJ1-4; 7 positions agree with TRBD1. CDR3 length: 16 residues. Germline assignment: CDR1 LGHDT and CDR2 YNNKEL (reference sequence). Unmatched junction bases numbered 11, after V lost 2 bases and J lost 8 bases.

This clone appeared a single time. The CDR3 region is CASSPGGGDNQPQHF. DNA of the CDR3: TGTGCCAGCAGCCCTGGCGGGGGGGACAATCAGCCCCAGCATTTT. V is TRBV4-2 and J is TRBJ1-5; weak D call: TRBD1 (5 bases). Germline loops: CDR1 LGHNA, CDR2 YNFKEQ. The CDR3 is 15 residues long. Trimming cost V 4 bases and J 3 bases, with 13 bases left between them.

The chain has TRBV6-5 and TRBJ2-2; 10 positions agree with TRBD1. Trimming cost V 6 bases and J 4 bases; bases outside gene matches: 2. The germline CDR1 and CDR2 sequences are MNHEY and SVGAGI. CDR3 length: 14 amino acids. CDR3 coding DNA: TGTGCCAGCAGCCGGACAGGGGGCACCGGGGAGCTGTTTTTT. It is translated as CASSRTGGTGELFF.

This chain links TRBV7-2 with TRBJ2-1, with 9 bases identical to TRBD1. V shed 3 bases, J shed 2 bases, and the junction held 5 bases outside the gene matches. CDR3 length: 16 residues. Germline loops: CDR1 SGHTA, CDR2 FQGNSA. CDR3 sequence reads: CASSFLGTGTYNEQFF. For the CDR3, the DNA is TGTGCCAGCAGCTTTTTAGGGACAGGGACCTACAATGAGCAGTTCTTC.

The gene calls are TRBV11-3 and TRBJ2-1; D call uncertain. Trimming pared 5 bases from V and 4 bases from J, leaving 12 bases between. Germline assignment: CDR1 SGHNT and CDR2 YENEEA. The CDR3 covers 14 residues. CDR3 nucleotide sequence: TGTGCCAGCAGCCATAGCTCAGGTTACAATGAGCAGTTCTTC. It encodes CASSHSSGYNEQFF.

The chain employs TRBV18 and TRBJ2-1; unclear D gene. The CDR3 runs to 13 residues. Trimming shortened V by 6 bases and J by 0 bases, and 6 bases separated the two germline ends. Per germline, CDR1 KGHSH and CDR2 LQKENI. The CDR3 coding sequence is TGTGCCAGCTCCGGTAGCTCCTACAATGAGCAGTTCTTC. Its translation: CASSGSSYNEQFF.